Sequencing of this TCR beta chain was carried out in a study of blood T cells in healthy people across ages. Primers used in a second PCR of roughly 6 to 11 cycles were a sample-barcoded 5' primer and a J-beta primer mix. Via MiXCR, TCRdb re-called the 5' RACE reads, giving one row per CDR3 protein. Of about 1.4 million distinct CDR3 sequences listed, 45% to 70% were seen once; the top ten hold 6.7%. In this sample, this clonotype turned up a few times. In germline, CDR1 is SQVTM, CDR2 ANQGSEA. CDR3 length equals 12 residues. The V end was cut by 5 bases, the J end by 2 bases, with 9 bases between. This receptor was obtained from a man aged 18 to 29 in good health. This rearrangement joins TRBV29-1 to TRBJ1-2; possible D gene TRBD1, 5 bases. The sequenced material came from blood. CDR3 nucleotides: TGCAGCGTTCCCGGACAAAACTATGGCTACACCTTC. This translates into CSVPGQNYGYTF.